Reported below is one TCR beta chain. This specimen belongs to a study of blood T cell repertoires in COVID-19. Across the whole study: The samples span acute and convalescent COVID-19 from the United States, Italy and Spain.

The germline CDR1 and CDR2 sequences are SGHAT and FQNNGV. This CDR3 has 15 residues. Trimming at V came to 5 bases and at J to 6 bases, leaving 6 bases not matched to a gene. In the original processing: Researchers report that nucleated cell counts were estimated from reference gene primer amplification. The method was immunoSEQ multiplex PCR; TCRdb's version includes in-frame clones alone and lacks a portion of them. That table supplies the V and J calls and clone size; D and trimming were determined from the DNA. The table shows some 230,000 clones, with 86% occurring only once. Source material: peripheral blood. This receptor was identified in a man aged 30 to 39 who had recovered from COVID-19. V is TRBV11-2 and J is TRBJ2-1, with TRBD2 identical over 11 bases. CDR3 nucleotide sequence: TGTGCCAGCAGCCAATTAGCGGGGGGGAGCAATGAGCAGTTCTTC. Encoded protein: CASSQLAGGSNEQFF.